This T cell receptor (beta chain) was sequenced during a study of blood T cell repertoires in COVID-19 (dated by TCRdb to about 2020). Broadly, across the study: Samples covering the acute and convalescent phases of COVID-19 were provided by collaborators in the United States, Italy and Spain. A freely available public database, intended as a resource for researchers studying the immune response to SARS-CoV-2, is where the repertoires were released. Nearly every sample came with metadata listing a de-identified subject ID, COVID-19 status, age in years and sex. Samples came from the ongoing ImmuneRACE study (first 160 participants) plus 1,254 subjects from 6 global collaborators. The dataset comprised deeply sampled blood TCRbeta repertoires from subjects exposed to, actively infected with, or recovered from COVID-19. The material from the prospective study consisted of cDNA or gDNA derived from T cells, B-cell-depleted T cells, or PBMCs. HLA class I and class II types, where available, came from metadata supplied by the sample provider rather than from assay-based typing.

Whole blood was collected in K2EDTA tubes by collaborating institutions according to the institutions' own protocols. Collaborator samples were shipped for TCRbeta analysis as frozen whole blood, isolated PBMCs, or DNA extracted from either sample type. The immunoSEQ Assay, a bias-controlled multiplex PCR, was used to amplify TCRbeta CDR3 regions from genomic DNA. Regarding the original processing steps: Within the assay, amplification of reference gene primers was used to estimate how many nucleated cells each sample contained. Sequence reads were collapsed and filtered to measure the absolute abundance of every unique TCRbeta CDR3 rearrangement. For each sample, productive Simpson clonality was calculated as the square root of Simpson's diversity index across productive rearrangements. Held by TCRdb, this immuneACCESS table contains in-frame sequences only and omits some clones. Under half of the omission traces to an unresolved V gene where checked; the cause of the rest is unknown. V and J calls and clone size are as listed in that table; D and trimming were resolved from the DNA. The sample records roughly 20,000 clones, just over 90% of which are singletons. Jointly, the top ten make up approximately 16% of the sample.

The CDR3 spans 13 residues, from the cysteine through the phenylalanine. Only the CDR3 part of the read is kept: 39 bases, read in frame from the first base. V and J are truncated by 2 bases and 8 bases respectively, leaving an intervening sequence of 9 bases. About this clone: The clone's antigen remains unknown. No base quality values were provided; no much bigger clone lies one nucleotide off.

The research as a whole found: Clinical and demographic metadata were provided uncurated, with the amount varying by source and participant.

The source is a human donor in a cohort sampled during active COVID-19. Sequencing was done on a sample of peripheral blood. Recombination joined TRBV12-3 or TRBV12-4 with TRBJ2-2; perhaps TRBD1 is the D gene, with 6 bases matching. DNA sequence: TGTGCCAGCAGTTTACAGGGACAAGGGGAGCTGTTTTTT. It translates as CASSLQGQGELFF.